One T cell receptor (beta chain) is described in this entry. This sample is drawn from a study of preoperative IRX-2 immunotherapy in early breast cancer. The data were produced by immunoSEQ multiplex PCR, yet TCRdb's version contains in-frame clones alone and is incomplete. The profile shows more than 20,000 clones, about 83% of them singletons. Specified treatment: preoperative locoregional IRX-2 cytokine immunotherapy. Sequencing used lymph node tissue, obtained before IRX-2 immunotherapy. This sequence was found in a human donor with breast cancer.

The chain's CDR3 is CASSYSSFSSVHNEQFF. CDR3 coding DNA: TGTGCCAGCAGTTACTCGAGCTTTTCCTCAGTGCACAATGAGCAGTTCTTC. The chain is built from TRBV6-8 and TRBJ2-1; D uncertain. The V and J ends lost 0 bases and 5 bases respectively, with 17 bases between them. The CDR3 is made up of 17 amino acids. CDR1 is MNHGY, CDR2 SAAAGT, per germline.